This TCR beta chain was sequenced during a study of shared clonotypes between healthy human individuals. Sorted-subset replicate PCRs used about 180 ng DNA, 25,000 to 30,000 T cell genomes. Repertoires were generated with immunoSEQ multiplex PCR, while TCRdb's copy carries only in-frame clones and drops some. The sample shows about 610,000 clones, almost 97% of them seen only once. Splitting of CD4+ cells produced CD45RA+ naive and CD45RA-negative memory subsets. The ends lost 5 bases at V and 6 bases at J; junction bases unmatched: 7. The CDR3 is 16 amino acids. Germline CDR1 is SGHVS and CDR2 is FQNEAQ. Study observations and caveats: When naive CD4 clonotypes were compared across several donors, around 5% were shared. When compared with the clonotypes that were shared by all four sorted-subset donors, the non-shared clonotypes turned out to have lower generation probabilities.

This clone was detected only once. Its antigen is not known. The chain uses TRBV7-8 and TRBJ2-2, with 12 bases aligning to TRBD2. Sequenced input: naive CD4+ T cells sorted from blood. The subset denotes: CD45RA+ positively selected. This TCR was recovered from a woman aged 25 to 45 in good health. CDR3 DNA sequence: TGTGCCAGCAGCCCCCGGACTAGCGGGACGGCCGGGGAGCTGTTTTTT. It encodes CASSPRTSGTAGELFF.